These 26 T cell receptor beta chains were all obtained from the same sample, sequenced in a study of cytotoxic CD8 clonotypes in ibrutinib-treated CLL. Here immunoSEQ multiplex PCR was the method, and the copy in TCRdb shows in-frame clones only, minus some. The sample contains 100,000 to 150,000 clones, over 75% of which appear only once. This material consisted of PBMCs, taken after 24 months of ibrutinib treatment. The origin of the receptors is a human donor with chronic lymphocytic leukemia.

V gene TRBV28 combines with J gene TRBJ1-3; D is unclear. Looked up from germline, CDR1 is MDHEN and CDR2 is SYDVKM. V lost 1 base to trimming and J lost 1 base, with 5 bases between them. The CDR3 sequence is 14 residues long. Written as DNA, the CDR3 is TGTGCCAGCAGTTTATACAGATCTGGAAACACCATATATTTT. This codes for CASSLYRSGNTIYF.

This clone came up once. The CDR3 loop reads CASSPLTSGLSYNEQFF. The CDR3 coding sequence is TGTGCCAGCAGCCCCCTGACTAGCGGACTCTCCTACAATGAGCAGTTCTTC. The V call is TRBV7-3, the J call TRBJ2-1, with TRBD2 identical over 9 bases. Germline CDR1 SGHTA, CDR2 FQGTGA. V lost 5 bases, J lost 0 bases, and 8 bases stayed unmatched. CDR3 length: 17 amino acids. The whole variable domain, remainder taken from reference TRBV7-3 and TRBJ2-1, is GAGVSQTPSNKVTEKGKYVELRCDPISGHTALYWYRQSLGQGPEFLIYFQGTGAADDSGLPNDRFFAVRPEGSVSTLKIQRTERGDSAVYLCASSPLTSGLSYNEQFFGPGTRLTVL.

The CDR3, as DNA: TGTGCCAGCAATCGAACAGGGGGCTGGTTAGAGACCCAGTACTTC. This sequence encodes CASNRTGGWLETQYF. This rearrangement joins TRBV6-5 to TRBJ2-5, with 9 positions matching TRBD1. The CDR3 totals 15 residues. Germline V gene sequence: CDR1 MNHEY, CDR2 SVGAGI. J was trimmed by 4 bases and V by 7 bases; bases with no gene match: 10.

In its sample, this clone was seen a few times. V gene TRBV6-5 combines with J gene TRBJ1-1, with TRBD1 matching 8 bases. CDR1 is MNHEY, CDR2 SVGAGI, per germline. The CDR3 is made up of 14 amino acids. V shed 5 bases and J 5 bases; nucleotides not matched to a gene: 7. The CDR3 bases are TGTGCCAGCAGTCCGACAGGGGTGGGGACTGAAGCTTTCTTT. Translated: CASSPTGVGTEAFF.

This clone appeared many times. J is TRBJ1-1 and V is TRBV16, with unresolved D. V lost 4 bases to trimming and J lost 4 bases, with 13 bases between them. This CDR3 is 14 amino acids long. Germline lookup yields CDR1 KGHSY and CDR2 FQNENV. Here the CDR3 DNA reads TGTGCCAGCAGCCGGCGTGGGGAGACCACTGAAGCTTTCTTT. As protein: CASSRRGETTEAFF.

The genes are TRBV29-1 and TRBJ2-1; D may match TRBD1 or TRBD2 (7 bases each). Germline V gene sequence: CDR1 SQVTM, CDR2 ANQGSEA. The ends were cut back, 1 base at V and 5 bases at J, with 15 bases in the middle. This CDR3 comprises 15 residues. CDR3 protein: CSVEGRRGGNNEQFF. CDR3 DNA: TGCAGCGTTGAAGGGCGCAGGGGGGGGAACAATGAGCAGTTCTTC.

The chain has TRBV28 and TRBJ1-5; no clear D gene. The length of the CDR3 is 14 residues. V lost 5 bases to trimming and J lost 9 bases, with 17 bases between them. Germline V gene sequence: CDR1 MDHEN, CDR2 SYDVKM. CDR3 loop: CASSRSPWLGPQHF. CDR3 nucleotide sequence: TGTGCCAGCAGTCGATCCCCGTGGTTGGGGCCCCAGCATTTT.

The genes are TRBV28 and TRBJ1-2; TRBD1 might be the D (6 bases). Germline CDR1 reads MDHEN; CDR2 reads SYDVKM. V lost 10 bases and J lost 10, with 25 bases in between. This CDR3 comprises 14 residues. The DNA of the CDR3 is TGTGCCACCCATTCCAGGGGACGCCGGATAGTCTACACCTTC. Amino acid sequence: CATHSRGRRIVYTF.

The chain couples TRBV9 to TRBJ1-1; D ambiguous. Germline V CDR1 and CDR2: SGDLS, YYNGEE. The CDR3 has 14 amino acids. Trimming took 0 bases from V and 6 from J, leaving 12 bases between them. This CDR3 is CASSVEEGLPEAFF. CDR3 bases: TGTGCCAGCAGCGTAGAAGAGGGCCTCCCTGAAGCTTTCTTT.

The rearrangement joins TRBV4-3 to TRBJ1-6; weak D call: TRBD1 (5 bases). Trimming stripped 1 base from V and 0 bases from J, with 13 bases between. The CDR3 loop spans 18 amino acids. In germline, CDR1 is LGHNA, CDR2 YSLEER. In DNA form, the CDR3 reads TGCGCCAGCAGCCAAGCGGCCGGGGGAAGCTCCTATAATTCACCCCTCCACTTT. The encoded protein is CASSQAAGGSSYNSPLHF.

The V gene is TRBV5-4, the J gene TRBJ2-5; D may be TRBD2 (7 bases). Deletions cut 4 bases from V and 7 bases from J, with 14 bases between. Germline CDR1 and CDR2: SGHNT and YYREEE (reference sequence). This CDR3 contains 13 residues. CDR3 bases: TGTGCCAGCAGCGGGGGGGCACCCTGGACCCAGTACTTC. This gives the protein CASSGGAPWTQYF.

The CDR3, as DNA: TGTGCCAGCAGCTTACCGGGAGGAACAGAGACCCAGTACTTC. Protein sequence: CASSLPGGTETQYF. J is TRBJ2-5 and V is TRBV7-2; 7 nucleotides line up with TRBD2. Germline lookup yields CDR1 SGHTA and CDR2 FQGNSA. This CDR3 has 14 amino acids. J gave up 4 bases and V 2 bases, and 4 bases lay outside the gene matches.

CDR3 protein: CASSVEAGEAYEQYF. The CDR3 DNA follows: TGTGCCAGCAGCGTTGAAGCGGGAGAAGCCTACGAGCAGTACTTC. This chain links TRBV9 with TRBJ2-7; TRBD2 agrees at 8 bases. The CDR3 runs 15 residues. Germline lookup yields CDR1 SGDLS and CDR2 YYNGEE. The junction had 6 bases not matched to a gene; V was cut back by 2 bases and J by 2 bases.

The chain is built from TRBV19 and TRBJ2-6, with no clear D. Germline V gene data show CDR1 as LNHDA and CDR2 as SQIVND (reference sequence). The CDR3 length is 17 residues. Trimming removed 6 bases from V and 0 bases from J, with 15 bases in between. In DNA, the CDR3 is TGTGCCAGTAGCATGAGACTTCCACCCTCTGGGGCCAACGTCCTGACTTTC. Encoded protein: CASSMRLPPSGANVLTF.

The V gene is TRBV7-9, the J gene TRBJ2-1; 9 bases match TRBD2. Trimming removed 6 bases from V and 0 bases from J; junction bases left unmatched: 0. Germline-derived CDR1 and CDR2 are SEHNR and FQNEAQ (reference sequence). The CDR3 runs 14 residues. The chain's CDR3 is CASRRGGSYNEQFF. In nucleotides, the CDR3 is TGTGCCAGCAGGCGGGGGGGCTCCTACAATGAGCAGTTCTTC.

The chain couples TRBV7-2 to TRBJ2-1; D not certain. This CDR3 is 13 amino acids long. With 6 bases removed from V and 5 bases from J, the gap between germline ends came to 11 bases. The germline V gene has CDR1 SGHTA and CDR2 FQGNSA. This CDR3 is CASRAPLDNEQFF. The CDR3 coding sequence is TGTGCCAGCAGAGCCCCCCTGGACAATGAGCAGTTCTTC.

The rearrangement joins TRBV19 to TRBJ1-5; D is uncertain. The length of the CDR3 is 12 residues. Germline V gives CDR1 LNHDA, CDR2 SQIVND (reference sequence). The V gene lost 10 bases and the J gene lost 4 bases, with 11 bases spanning the gap. The CDR3 nucleotides read TGTGCCACACACCGGGGAAATCAGCCCCAGCATTTT. It specifies CATHRGNQPQHF. Together with reference TRBV19 and TRBJ1-5, the CDR3 gives the full variable domain: DGGITQSPKYLFRKEGQNVTLSCEQNLNHDAMYWYRQDPGQGLRLIYYSQIVNDFQKGDIAEGYSVSREKKESFPLTVTSAQKNPTAFYLCATHRGNQPQHFGDGTRLSIL.

The chain uses TRBV5-1 and TRBJ1-1; D might be TRBD1 (5 bases). The CDR3 has 12 residues. Looked up from germline, CDR1 is SGHRS and CDR2 is YFSETQ. V dropped 3 bases and J dropped 3 bases, with 6 bases sitting between them. CDR3 nucleotides: TGCGCCAGCAGCTGGGGGGACACTGAAGCTTTCTTT. Its protein is CASSWGDTEAFF.

The chain combines TRBV6-6 with TRBJ2-5; the match to TRBD2 covers 7 bases. The V and J ends lost 1 base and 5 bases, in that order; junction bases with no gene match: 1. This CDR3 comprises 13 residues. In germline, CDR1 is MNHNY, CDR2 SVGAGI (reference sequence). CDR3 coding DNA: TGTGCCAGCAGTTACTGGCGGGGGGAGACCCAGTACTTC. It translates to CASSYWRGETQYF.

CDR3 protein: CASSKIFPRELFF. As DNA, the CDR3 is TGTGCCAGCAGCAAAATCTTTCCGAGGGAGCTGTTTTTT. The gene calls are TRBV21-1 and TRBJ2-2. TRBV21-1 represents a pseudogene. The CDR3 has 13 residues.

The gene calls are TRBV7-3 and TRBJ2-2; tentative D call: TRBD2 (5 bases). V lost 2 bases, J lost 1 base, and 8 bases lay in between. The CDR3 loop spans 15 amino acids. Germline assignment: CDR1 SGHTA and CDR2 FQGTGA. The CDR3, as DNA: TGTGCCAGCAGCTTAGGCCGGGGGAACACCGGGGAGCTGTTTTTT. Protein: CASSLGRGNTGELFF.

The chain couples TRBV5-1 to TRBJ1-2, with D maybe TRBD1 (6 bases). The CDR3 is made up of 15 amino acids. Germline V CDR1 and CDR2: SGHRS, YFSETQ. V was clipped by 3 bases and J by 5 bases, with 17 bases between them. CDR3 nucleotides: TGCGCCAGCAGCTGGACTGGACAGCCACCGTATGGCTACACCTTC. The encoded protein is CASSWTGQPPYGYTF.

The J gene is TRBJ2-5, the V gene TRBV5-6; D possibly corresponds to TRBD2 (5 bases). V lost 1 base and J lost 7, with 5 bases in between. The CDR3 consists of 11 residues. Germline-derived CDR1 and CDR2 are SGHDT and YYEEEE. The CDR3 DNA reads TGTGCCAGCAGCTTGCGGGGGACCCAGTACTTC. Translation gives CASSLRGTQYF.

The genes are TRBV5-6 and TRBJ1-2, with unresolved D. V was cut by 1 base and J by 7 bases, with 11 bases left in between. The germline gives CDR1 SGHDT, CDR2 YYEEEE. The CDR3 runs 13 residues. CDR3 loop: CASSLFSAGGYTF. In DNA, the CDR3 is TGTGCCAGCAGCTTGTTTAGTGCCGGTGGCTACACCTTC.

The J gene is TRBJ1-4, the V gene TRBV7-9; no definite D call. The CDR3 covers 14 residues. V was trimmed by 3 bases and J by 4 bases, leaving 9 bases between them. Germline V gene sequence: CDR1 SEHNR, CDR2 FQNEAQ (reference sequence). The CDR3 here is CASSFGGGNEKLFF. CDR3 DNA sequence: TGTGCCAGCAGCTTCGGCGGAGGTAATGAAAAACTGTTTTTT.

With respect to this clone: Other nucleotide sequences from this sample produce the same CDR3. V usage is TRBV28 and J usage is TRBJ2-3; the match to TRBD2 covers 9 bases. This CDR3 is built from 14 residues. In germline, CDR1 is MDHEN, CDR2 SYDVKM. V shed 6 bases, J shed 3 bases, and the junction held 4 bases outside the gene matches. The chain's CDR3 is CASRAGGRTDTQYF. The CDR3 nucleotides are TGTGCCAGCAGAGCGGGGGGCCGTACAGATACGCAGTATTTT.